This note documents a single TCR beta chain sequence. PCR employed 60 Vbeta and 13 Jbeta primers. Measured with immunoSEQ multiplex PCR; TCRdb has only the in-frame clones, and not every one. This table holds roughly 150,000 clones, approximately 82% found once. This specimen comes from a study of cytomegalovirus exposure and HLA in healthy donors. The source of this sequence is a man between 18 and 29 years old in good health and CMV-seropositive. The sequenced sample consisted of PBMCs.

The CDR3 region has the DNA TGTGCCAGCAGCACTCAGACAGGTGCCCCCGATGGCTACACCTTC. Its protein product is CASSTQTGAPDGYTF. V gene TRBV9 combines with J gene TRBJ1-2, with D tentatively TRBD1 (6 bases). The V end was cut by 4 bases, the J end by 6 bases, with 19 bases between. CDR1 SGDLS and CDR2 YYNGEE come from the germline V gene. CDR3 length: 15 amino acids.